This passage covers 5 T cell receptor beta chains from one sample sequenced in a study of T cell responses to AZD1222 COVID-19 vaccine. TCRdb's copy holds only in-frame clones and misses some; the assay was immunoSEQ multiplex PCR. The table lists some 170,000 clones, roughly nine tenths of them singletons. The specimen was peripheral blood, collected 28 days after the second AZD1222 dose. The source is an adult who received the AZD1222 COVID-19 vaccine.

The chain uses TRBV29-1 and TRBJ2-5; TRBD1 or TRBD2 may be the D gene (5 bases each). The V end was cut by 4 bases, the J end by 4 bases, with 10 bases between. The CDR3 loop spans 12 amino acids. CDR1 and CDR2 (germline): SQVTM, ANQGSEA. CDR3 loop: CSVARGGETQYF. DNA of the CDR3: TGCAGCGTTGCCCGGGGCGGAGAGACCCAGTACTTC.

The chain carries TRBV11-2 and TRBJ1-6; D is unresolved. Looked up from germline, CDR1 is SGHAT and CDR2 is FQNNGV. The germline V and J ends were trimmed by 4 bases and 7 bases, with 14 bases remaining between them. This CDR3 has 15 amino acids. The CDR3 bases are TGTGCCAGCAGCTCCGGACGTCCGGGGAATTCACCCCTCCACTTT. Encoded protein: CASSSGRPGNSPLHF.

This clone was seen only once. J is TRBJ1-1 and V is TRBV5-1, with D perhaps matching TRBD1 (5 bases). Germline V gives CDR1 SGHRS, CDR2 YFSETQ. V lost 3 bases, J lost 4 bases, and 13 bases lay in between. The CDR3 totals 14 residues. The CDR3 is CASSSWGIGTEAFF. CDR3 in DNA: TGCGCCAGCAGCTCCTGGGGGATTGGCACTGAAGCTTTCTTT.

This clone was found once. This chain connects TRBV4-2 to TRBJ2-1; perhaps D is TRBD1 or TRBD2 (6 bases each). V lost 3 bases and J lost 4, with 10 bases in between. The germline gives CDR1 LGHNA, CDR2 YNFKEQ. The CDR3 has 14 residues. The CDR3 bases are TGTGCCAGCAGCCAGGGGGCGGGGTACAATGAGCAGTTCTTC. It encodes CASSQGAGYNEQFF.

This sequence joins TRBV7-9 and TRBJ1-2; D uncertain. The V gene's germline CDR1 is SEHNR and CDR2 FQNEAQ (reference sequence). V was shortened by 5 bases and J by 5 bases, with 21 bases between the two germline ends. The CDR3 loop spans 16 amino acids. The CDR3 is CASSPGPSSEGYGYTF. DNA of the CDR3: TGTGCCAGCAGCCCTGGGCCGTCCTCGGAAGGTTATGGCTACACCTTC.